This T cell receptor beta chain was sequenced for a study of PD-1 blockade in classical Hodgkin lymphoma (TCRdb year 2020). A note on the overall study: Nivolumab dosing was 3 mg/kg intravenously every 2 weeks, continuing until either disease progression or unacceptable toxicity. A peripheral blood immune signature of response to PD-1 blockade in classical Hodgkin lymphoma was defined using TCR beta sequencing and CyTOF. General conclusions and limits of the study: The study was limited to a single clinical trial cohort, and causes of repertoire differences, possibly disease activity or prior therapy, remained undefined. Diversity was lower in patients who began nivolumab less than 1 year after ASCT, so these patients were left out of later analyses to avoid confounding by immune reconstitution. Baseline TCR diversity was reported to be lower in newly diagnosed patients than in healthy donors, and even lower in relapsed/refractory patients. Trial patients achieving complete response had baseline diversity similar to newly diagnosed patients, whereas partial responders and progressors had significantly lower diversity. By C4D1, a significant rise was seen in CD4+ TCR diversity but not in CD8+ TCR diversity (p=0.0027 vs p=0.16), and the rise was most apparent among complete responders (p=0.02).

Counted from cysteine to phenylalanine, this CDR3 has 17 amino acids. Just CDR3 DNA is preserved here, 51 bases in frame from base 1. Relative to germline, V is missing 3 bases and J is missing 0 bases, with 5 bases of the junction outside any gene match. Based on the germline V gene (reference sequence), the CDR1 and CDR2 sequences are SGHNT and YYREEE. Genomic DNA was isolated using the Qiagen DNeasy kit from unsorted PBMCs as well as from negatively selected CD4+ and CD8+ fractions. Using primers that anneal to V and J segments, immunoSEQ multiplex PCR amplified the TCR beta CDR3 regions. A synthetic immune receptor repertoire was used to minimize amplification bias, and any remaining bias was removed computationally after sequencing. The paper's processing steps were these. Repertoire diversity was quantified as the Shannon entropy index using custom Python scripts. Unsorted, CD4+ and CD8+ repertoires were analyzed separately, except for combined analyses in which CD4+ and CD8+ sequences were merged in silico. A clone was considered expanded if an increase in frequency of at least 2-fold after treatment relative to C1D1 was found, and a pseudocount of 0.5 was applied to clones undetected at baseline. Clones with 0 or 1 copy at C1D1 were classified as singleton clones, and clones with 2 or more copies were classified as non-singleton clones. Clones expanded in unsorted samples were labelled as CD4+, CD8+ or unknown by matching protein sequences in sorted samples from the same patient. Wilcoxon tests were applied to paired samples to test diversity changes from C1D1 to C4D1. TCRdb holds this immuneACCESS table with in-frame rearrangements only. Some clones are missing; in checked studies, unresolved V genes explain under half, and the rest has no known cause. D and trimming come from the DNA, and the V and J calls and clone size come from that table. Within this sample are approximately 29,000 clones, with over 75% of them counted one time only. The ten largest make up 0.45% to 0.7% of the sample.

The meaning of the sample's time point label: cycle 4 day 1 (C4D1), after more than five weeks of nivolumab. Every trial patient had relapsed after autologous stem cell transplantation, and cohorts A, B and C differed in prior brentuximab vedotin exposure. A Miltenyi CD4+ T cell isolation kit was used for magnetic negative selection to purify CD4+ T cells from thawed PBMCs. The trial cohort comprised some 60 patients with relapsed/refractory classical Hodgkin lymphoma whose best overall responses were complete response, partial response or progressive disease. Trial patients were treated with single-agent nivolumab in the multi-cohort phase II CheckMate 205 trial. An independent review committee assessed best overall response using the 2007 International Working Group response criteria. Trial PBMCs were collected immediately before nivolumab initiation (C1D1) and during therapy at cycle 2 day 1 and cycle 4 day 1. Peripheral blood was collected in 8 mL Vacutainer Cell Preparation Tubes, from which PBMCs were isolated by centrifugation and then cryopreserved. Purified CD4+ and CD8+ fractions were prepared only for cases in which an additional PBMC sample was available. Magnetically labelled cells were depleted on LS columns in a quadroMACS separator, and the flow-through was collected as the purified fraction.

Comments on this clone: Its antigen remains unidentified. No base-level quality is on record; no much larger clone is a single base apart.

The source is a human donor with classical Hodgkin lymphoma. The specimen comprised CD4+ T cells from blood, sampled before the fourth cycle of nivolumab. Recombination connected TRBV5-4 to TRBJ2-1, with 11 bases matching TRBD2. The bases read TGTGCCAGCAGCTCCGGACTAGCGGGCAGCTCCTACAATGAGCAGTTCTTC. The translation is CASSSGLAGSSYNEQFF.